By its share, the clone carrying this T cell receptor beta chain is medium-sized. Germline-derived CDR1 and CDR2 are MNHEY and SVGAGI. J was trimmed by 7 bases and V by 4 bases; bases with no gene match: 9. The CDR3 consists of 14 residues. TCRdb re-analysed the 5' RACE reads in MiXCR, keeping a single row per CDR3 protein. The sample consists of 50,000 to 75,000 distinct CDR3 sequences, almost 9% of them appearing once. This sample was included in a study of early T cells in non-severe SARS-CoV-2 infection. The chain is built from TRBV6-5 and TRBJ2-5; 7 nucleotides match TRBD2. The clonotype originates from an adult who was a healthcare worker with PCR-confirmed SARS-CoV-2 infection or an uninfected control (not recorded which). Sequencing was performed on whole blood, taken at baseline. Here the CDR3 DNA reads TGTGCCAGCAGTTCGGCGGGAGTCTTGGGGACCCAGTACTTC. Translating gives CASSSAGVLGTQYF.